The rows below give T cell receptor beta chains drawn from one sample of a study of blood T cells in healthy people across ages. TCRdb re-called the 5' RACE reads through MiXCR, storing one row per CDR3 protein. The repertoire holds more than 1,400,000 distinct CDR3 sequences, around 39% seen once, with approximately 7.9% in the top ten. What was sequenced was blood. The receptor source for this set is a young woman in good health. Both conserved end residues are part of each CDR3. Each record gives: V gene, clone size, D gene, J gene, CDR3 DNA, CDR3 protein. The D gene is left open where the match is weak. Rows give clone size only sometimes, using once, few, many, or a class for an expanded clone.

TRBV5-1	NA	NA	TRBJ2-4	TGCGCCAGCAGCTCCTCCGGGACGGAGTACAATGAGCAGTACTTC	CASSSSGTEYNEQYF
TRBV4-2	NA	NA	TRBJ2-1	TGTGCCAGCAGCCAAGAAGAGGAGGGGTACAATGAGCAGTTCTTC	CASSQEEEGYNEQFF
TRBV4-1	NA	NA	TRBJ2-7	TGCGCCAGCAGCCAATATAGCGAAAGCTCCTACAATGAGCAGTACTTC	CASSQYSESSYNEQYF
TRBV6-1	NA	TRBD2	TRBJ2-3	TGTGCCAGCAGTGGAGGACTAGACCGCACAGATACGCAGTATTTT	CASSGGLDRTDTQYF
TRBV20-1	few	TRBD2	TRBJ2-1	TGCAGTGCCCGGGGTGGCAGCGGGGCTAAATACAATGAGCAGTTCTTC	CSARGGSGAKYNEQFF
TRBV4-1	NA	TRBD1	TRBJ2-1	TGCGCCAGCAGCCAGACCGGGACAGGGACGTACAATGAGCAGTTCTTC	CASSQTGTGTYNEQFF
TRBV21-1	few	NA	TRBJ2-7	TGTGCCAGCAGCAAACCTACCTCCCCCCTGGCCCCCTACGAGCAGTACTTC	CASSKPTSPLAPYEQYF
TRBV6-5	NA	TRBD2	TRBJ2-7	TGCGCCAGCAGTTACTCGGTTAGCGGGTACAATGAGCAGTACTTC	CASSYSVSGYNEQYF
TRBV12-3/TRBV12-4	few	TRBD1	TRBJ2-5	TGTGCCAGCAGATGGGGACAGGGTGGGGAGACCCAGTACTTC	CASRWGQGGETQYF
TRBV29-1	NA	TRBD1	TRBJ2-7	TGCAGCTGCGGACAGGGCTCCTACGAGCAGTACTTC	CSCGQGSYEQYF
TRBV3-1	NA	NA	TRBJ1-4	TGTGCCAGCAGCCAATACCAGGAAGGTGAAAAACTGTTTTTT	CASSQYQEGEKLFF
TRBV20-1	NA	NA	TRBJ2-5	TGCAGTGCTAGAGATTCCCCAGCGGTCCAAGAGACCCAGTACTTC	CSARDSPAVQETQYF
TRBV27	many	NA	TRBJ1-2	TGTGCCAGCAGTTTGGGGGGGAGGGGCTACACCTTC	CASSLGGRGYTF
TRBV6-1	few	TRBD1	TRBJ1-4	TGTGCCAGCAGTGAGGGACAGGGGACTGAAAAACTGTTTTTT	CASSEGQGTEKLFF
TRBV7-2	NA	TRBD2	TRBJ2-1	TGTGCCAGCAGCTTTTCTAGGGGACTAGCGGGGGGCTTTGTGTTCTTC	CASSFSRGLAGGFVFF
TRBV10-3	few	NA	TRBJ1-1	TGTGCCATCAGTAGGGGAGGGGACACTGAAGCTTTCTTT	CAISRGGDTEAFF
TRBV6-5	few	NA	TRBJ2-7	TGTGCCAGCAGTCTATCAGGGGAGAGCGACTACGAGCAGTACTTC	CASSLSGESDYEQYF
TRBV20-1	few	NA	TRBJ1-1	TGCAGTGCTAGAGATCCCAACAGCGGGGCCCACAAGAACACTGAAGCTTTCTTT	CSARDPNSGAHKNTEAFF
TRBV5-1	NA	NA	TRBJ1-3	TGCGCCAGCGGGACCAACGGATTCTCTGGAAACACCATATATTTT	CASGTNGFSGNTIYF
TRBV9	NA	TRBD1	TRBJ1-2	TGTGCCAGCAGCGCACAGGGGCGGGTCCGCTCGTATGGCTACACCTTC	CASSAQGRVRSYGYTF
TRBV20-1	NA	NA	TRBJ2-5	TGCAGTGCGGCGCCCGGCACTGATGAGCAGTACTTC	CSAAPGTDEQYF
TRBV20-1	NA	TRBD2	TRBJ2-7	TGCAGTGCCCGGGGGGTTCGCGATGAGCAGTACTTC	CSARGVRDEQYF
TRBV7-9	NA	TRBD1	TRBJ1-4	TGTGCCAGCAGCCCAAGCGACAGGGTAGGAGAAAAACTGTTTTTT	CASSPSDRVGEKLFF
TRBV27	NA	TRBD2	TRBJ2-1	TGTGCCAGCAGTTTCAGACTAGCGGGGGGGTTCGATGAGCAGTTCTTC	CASSFRLAGGFDEQFF
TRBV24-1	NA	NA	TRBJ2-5	TGTGCCACCAGTGATGCCCGGGCGGACCAAGAGACCCAGTACTTC	CATSDARADQETQYF
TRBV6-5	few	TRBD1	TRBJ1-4	TGTGCCAGCAGTATCGAAAACAGGGGGAAACTGTTTTTT	CASSIENRGKLFF
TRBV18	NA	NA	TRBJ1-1	TGTGCCAGCTCACCTCTCCAGGGAGGCACTGAAGCTTTCTTT	CASSPLQGGTEAFF
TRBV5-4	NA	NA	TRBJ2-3	TGTGCCAGCAGCCAGGACCCGTATACGCAGTATTTT	CASSQDPYTQYF
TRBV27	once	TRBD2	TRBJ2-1	TGTGCCAGCAGCCGGACTAGCGGGAAAACCTACAATGAGCAGTTCTTC	CASSRTSGKTYNEQFF
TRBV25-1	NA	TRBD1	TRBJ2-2	TGTGCCAGCAGTGAATTTGGGACAGGCATGAACACCGGGGAGCTGTTTTTT	CASSEFGTGMNTGELFF
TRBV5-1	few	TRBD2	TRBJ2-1	TGCGCCAGCAGCAGGACTAGCGGGAGGACTTACAATGAGCAGTTCTTC	CASSRTSGRTYNEQFF
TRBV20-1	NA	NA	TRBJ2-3	TGCAGTGCTAGGCTTAGGAGGGGTTTTGGGGAACTCACAGATACGCAGTATTTT	CSARLRRGFGELTDTQYF
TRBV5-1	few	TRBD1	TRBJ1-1	TGCGCCAGCAGCGGAACAGGGGGCGCGGGGAACACTGAAGCTTTCTTT	CASSGTGGAGNTEAFF
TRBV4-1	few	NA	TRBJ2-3	TGCGCCAGCAGCCCAGCCCCGAGACTAGAATCGGCAGATACGCAGTATTTT	CASSPAPRLESADTQYF
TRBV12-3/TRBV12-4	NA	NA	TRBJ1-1	TGTGCCAGCAGTCCCCGGGGGGGGTTGAGGACTGAAGCTTTCTTT	CASSPRGGLRTEAFF
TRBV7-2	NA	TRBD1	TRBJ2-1	TGTGCCAGCAGCGTACAGGGGGTTCTGGGGTCCTCCTACAATGAGCAGTTCTTC	CASSVQGVLGSSYNEQFF
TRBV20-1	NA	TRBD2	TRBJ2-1	TGCAGTGCTAGGGAGCTAGCGGGAGGATTGTATGAGCAGTTCTTC	CSARELAGGLYEQFF
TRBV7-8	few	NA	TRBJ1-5	TGTGCCAGCAGCCCCCAAAACCAGGGCGGCAATCAGCCCCAGCATTTT	CASSPQNQGGNQPQHF
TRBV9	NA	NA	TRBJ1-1	TGTGCCAGCAGCATAGGCGTCCCGGGACCTCACACTGAAGCTTTCTTT	CASSIGVPGPHTEAFF
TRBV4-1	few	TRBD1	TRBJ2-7	TGCGCCAGCAGCCAAGATACAGGGGGCATGTACGAGCAGTACTTC	CASSQDTGGMYEQYF
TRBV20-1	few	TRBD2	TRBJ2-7	TGCAGTGCTAGTCAACTAGCGGGGCACTCCTACGAGCAGTACTTC	CSASQLAGHSYEQYF
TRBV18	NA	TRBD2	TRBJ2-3	TGTGCCAGCTCACCTACCTCTAGCGGAGGAAGCACAGATACGCAGTATTTT	CASSPTSSGGSTDTQYF
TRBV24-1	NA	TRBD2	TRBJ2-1	TGTGCCACCAGTGACAAGGACGGGTCTAGCGGGTCATACAATGAGCAGTTCTTC	CATSDKDGSSGSYNEQFF
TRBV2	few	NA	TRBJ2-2	TGTGCCAGCAGTGAAAAGGGTCACACCGGGGAGCTGTTTTTT	CASSEKGHTGELFF
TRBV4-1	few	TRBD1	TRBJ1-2	TGCGCCAGCAGGGACACCGACAGGGTCTATGGCTACACCTTC	CASRDTDRVYGYTF
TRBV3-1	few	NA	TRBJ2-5	TGTGCCAGCTTTTCTAGAGCCGGTAACCTGGGGGAGACCCAGTACTTC	CASFSRAGNLGETQYF
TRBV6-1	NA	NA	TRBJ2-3	TGTGCCAGCAGCCCCCCGGGACTCCCCCCGCAGTATTTT	CASSPPGLPPQYF
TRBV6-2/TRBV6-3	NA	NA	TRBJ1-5	TGTGCCAGCACCGATGGGGGCATTATAGGGCCCCAGCATTTT	CASTDGGIIGPQHF
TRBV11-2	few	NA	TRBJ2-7	TGTGCCAGCAGTTCAAGTATGGGGGAGCAGTACTTC	CASSSSMGEQYF
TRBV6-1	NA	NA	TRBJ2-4	TGTGCCAGCAGTGAGACGGACCACCAGTACTTC	CASSETDHQYF